This T cell receptor (beta chain) was obtained from a study of blood T cell repertoires in COVID-19. At the level of the study: Italy, Spain and the United States were the sources of the convalescent and acute COVID-19 samples. PBMCs, B-cell-depleted T cells, or T cells were the source of the cDNA or gDNA that made up the material.

Between the trimmed V and J ends, which lost 3 bases and 5 bases, there was a span of 5 bases. This CDR3 region has 12 residues. The germline CDR1 and CDR2 sequences are LNHDA and SQIVND (reference sequence). Repertoires were generated with immunoSEQ multiplex PCR, while TCRdb's copy carries only in-frame clones and drops some. This sample carries approximately 97,000 clones, roughly 80% of them seen once, and the ten largest clones take around 4.5%. The source material was peripheral blood. V is TRBV19 and J is TRBJ1-3; D remains ambiguous. The receptor's source is a human donor in a cohort sampled during active COVID-19. Here the CDR3 DNA reads TGTGCCAGTAGTATTGGGCGAAACACCATATATTTT. It encodes CASSIGRNTIYF.